This is a list of T cell receptor beta chains from one sample in a study of OX40 agonist ivuxolimab in advanced cancers. TCRdb keeps only in-frame clones here, not all; method: immunoSEQ multiplex PCR. In the table there are some 100,000 clones, approximately 90% of which are singletons. This sample comprised CD4+ or CD8+ T cells sorted from blood, obtained in a trial of the OX40 agonist ivuxolimab. These receptors all come from an adult with an advanced solid tumor such as melanoma, head and neck, liver or kidney cancer. Both conserved end residues are part of each CDR3. The D gene is left open where the match is weak. Not all rows give a size; the values are once, few, many and, for expanded clones, a class.

d_call	v_call	clone_size	j_call	cdr3_aa	cdr3_nt
.	TRBV27	.	TRBJ2-7	CASSLAPRREQYF	TGTGCCAGCAGTTTAGCCCCCCGCAGGGAGCAGTACTTC
.	TRBV18	.	TRBJ2-7	CASSPLGRGIREQYF	TGTGCCAGCTCACCACTTGGCAGGGGAATACGGGAGCAGTACTTC
.	TRBV11-2	.	TRBJ1-5	CASSLDVGRPQHF	TGTGCCAGCAGCTTAGATGTGGGACGGCCCCAGCATTTT
.	TRBV7-8	.	TRBJ2-1	CASSPKNFASEQFF	TGTGCCAGCAGCCCTAAAAACTTCGCCAGTGAGCAGTTCTTC
.	TRBV2	.	TRBJ2-3	CASRERRDLTDTQYF	TGTGCCAGCAGGGAAAGGCGGGATCTCACAGATACGCAGTATTTT
.	TRBV29-1	.	TRBJ2-1	CSARTGGTSGSNEQFF	TGCAGCGCTCGGACAGGGGGTACTAGCGGGAGCAATGAGCAGTTCTTC
.	TRBV18	.	TRBJ2-1	CASSPLNGNEQFF	TGTGCCAGCTCACCACTGAATGGCAATGAGCAGTTCTTC
.	TRBV5-4	once	TRBJ2-5	CASSWTEETQYF	TGTGCCAGCAGCTGGACGGAAGAGACCCAGTACTTC
TRBD1	TRBV27	.	TRBJ2-1	CASRMDRAYNEQFF	TGTGCCAGCAGAATGGACAGGGCCTACAATGAGCAGTTCTTC
TRBD1	TRBV6-5	.	TRBJ2-7	CASRTAGQGNYEQYF	TGTGCCAGCAGGACCGCGGGACAGGGGAACTACGAGCAGTACTTC
.	TRBV27	.	TRBJ2-1	CASSFGGRHYNEQFF	TGTGCCAGCAGTTTCGGGGGGCGCCACTACAATGAGCAGTTCTTC
TRBD2	TRBV5-1	.	TRBJ2-5	CASSPGSGTETQYF	TGCGCCAGCAGCCCCGGGAGCGGGACAGAGACCCAGTACTTC
TRBD2	TRBV11-2	.	TRBJ2-3	CASSSALLAGKVLDTQYF	TGTGCCAGCAGCTCGGCATTACTAGCGGGAAAGGTCCTAGATACGCAGTATTTT
.	TRBV11-2	.	TRBJ2-3	CASRQGGTDTQYF	TGTGCCAGCAGGCAGGGGGGGACAGATACGCAGTATTTT
.	TRBV2	.	TRBJ2-5	CADQAEETQYF	TGTGCCGATCAGGCGGAAGAGACCCAGTACTTC
.	TRBV5-6	once	TRBJ2-1	CASSLASEQFF	TGTGCCAGCAGCTTGGCTAGCGAGCAGTTCTTC
TRBD1	TRBV4-2	few	TRBJ2-7	CASRLDRVHEQYF	TGTGCCAGCAGACTAGACAGGGTCCACGAGCAGTACTTC
.	TRBV29-1	once	TRBJ2-5	CSVVGGRGETQYF	TGCAGCGTTGTAGGGGGAAGAGGGGAGACCCAGTACTTC
TRBD1	TRBV12-5	.	TRBJ2-1	CASGLGQGAGEQFF	TGTGCTAGTGGTTTGGGACAGGGGGCTGGTGAGCAGTTCTTC
.	TRBV11-1	.	TRBJ2-7	CASSPRDGAYEQYF	TGTGCCAGCAGCCCTCGGGACGGAGCCTACGAGCAGTACTTC
.	TRBV14	.	TRBJ1-2	CASSLQREGGYTF	TGTGCCAGCAGCCTCCAACGGGAGGGTGGCTACACCTTC
.	TRBV7-3	.	TRBJ2-2	CASSHKGSRPGELFF	TGTGCCAGCAGCCATAAAGGTAGCAGACCCGGGGAGCTGTTTTTT
.	TRBV15	.	TRBJ1-4	CATSREFRGGEKLFF	TGTGCCACCAGCAGAGAATTCCGCGGTGGCGAAAAACTGTTTTTT
.	TRBV5-6	.	TRBJ1-2	CASSNRGVYGYTF	TGTGCCAGCAGCAACCGGGGGGTCTATGGCTACACCTTC
TRBD2	TRBV7-2	.	TRBJ2-5	CASSLAGLASETQYF	TGTGCCAGCAGCTTAGCGGGACTAGCATCAGAGACCCAGTACTTC
.	TRBV7-2	.	TRBJ2-7	CASSLYGGEQYF	TGTGCCAGCAGCTTATATGGGGGTGAGCAGTACTTC
TRBD1	TRBV5-4	.	TRBJ1-2	CASSLQGRAGYGYTF	TGTGCCAGCAGCTTACAGGGGCGCGCAGGATATGGCTACACCTTC
.	TRBV19	.	TRBJ2-3	CASSLQASTDTQYF	TGTGCCAGTAGTTTACAGGCGAGCACAGATACGCAGTATTTT
.	TRBV20-1	.	TRBJ1-2	CSAGSSGYTF	TGCAGTGCTGGATCTTCTGGCTACACCTTC
.	TRBV21-1	.	TRBJ2-7	CASTNSGSLLYEQYF	TGTGCCAGCACCAATAGCGGGAGTCTTCTTTACGAGCAGTACTTC
TRBD2	TRBV30	.	TRBJ2-1	CAWRRTSGSMNEQFF	TGTGCCTGGAGACGGACTAGCGGGAGTATGAATGAGCAGTTCTTC
TRBD1	TRBV4-1	.	TRBJ2-1	CASSQVGTGAYNEQFF	TGCGCCAGCAGCCAAGTTGGGACAGGGGCCTACAATGAGCAGTTCTTC
.	TRBV11-3	.	TRBJ2-7	CASSLYSNYEQYF	TGTGCCAGCAGCTTGTATTCCAACTACGAGCAGTACTTC
.	TRBV18	.	TRBJ1-3	CASSLASSGNTIYF	TGTGCCAGCTCGCTTGCGAGCTCTGGAAACACCATATATTTT